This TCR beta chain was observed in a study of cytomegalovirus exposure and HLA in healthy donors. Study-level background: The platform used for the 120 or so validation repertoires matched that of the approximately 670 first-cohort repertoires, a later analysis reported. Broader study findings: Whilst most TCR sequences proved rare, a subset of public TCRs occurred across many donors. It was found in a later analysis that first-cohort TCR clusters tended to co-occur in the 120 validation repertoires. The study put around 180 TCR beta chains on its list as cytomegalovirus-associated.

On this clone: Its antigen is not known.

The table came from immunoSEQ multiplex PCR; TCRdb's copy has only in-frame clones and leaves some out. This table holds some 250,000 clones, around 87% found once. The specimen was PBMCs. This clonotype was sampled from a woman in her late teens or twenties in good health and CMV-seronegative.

CDR3 protein: CASSLGTDGYTF. The CDR3 DNA reads TGTGCCAGCAGCTTGGGGACAGATGGCTACACCTTC. The rearrangement uses TRBV7-9 and TRBJ1-2; 7 bases map to TRBD1. The CDR3 spans 12 residues. The V gene's germline CDR1 is SEHNR and CDR2 FQNEAQ (reference sequence). J gave up 6 bases and V 3 bases, and 1 base lay outside the gene matches.